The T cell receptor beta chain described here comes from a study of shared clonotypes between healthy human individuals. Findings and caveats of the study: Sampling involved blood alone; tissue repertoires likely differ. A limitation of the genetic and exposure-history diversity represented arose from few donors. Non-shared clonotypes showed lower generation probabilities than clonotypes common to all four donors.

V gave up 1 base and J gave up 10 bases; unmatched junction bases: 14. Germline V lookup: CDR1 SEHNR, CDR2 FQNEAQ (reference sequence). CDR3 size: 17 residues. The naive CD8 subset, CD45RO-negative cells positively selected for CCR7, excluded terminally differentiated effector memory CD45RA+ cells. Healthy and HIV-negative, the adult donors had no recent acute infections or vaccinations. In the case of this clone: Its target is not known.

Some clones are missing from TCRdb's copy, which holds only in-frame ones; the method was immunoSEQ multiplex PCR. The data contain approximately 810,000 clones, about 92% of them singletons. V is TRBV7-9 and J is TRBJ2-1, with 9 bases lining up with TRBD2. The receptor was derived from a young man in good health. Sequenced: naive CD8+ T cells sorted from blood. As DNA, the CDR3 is TGTGCCAGCAGCTTAGAACGCGCTAGCGGGAACTTACGGGAGCAGTTCTTC. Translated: CASSLERASGNLREQFF.